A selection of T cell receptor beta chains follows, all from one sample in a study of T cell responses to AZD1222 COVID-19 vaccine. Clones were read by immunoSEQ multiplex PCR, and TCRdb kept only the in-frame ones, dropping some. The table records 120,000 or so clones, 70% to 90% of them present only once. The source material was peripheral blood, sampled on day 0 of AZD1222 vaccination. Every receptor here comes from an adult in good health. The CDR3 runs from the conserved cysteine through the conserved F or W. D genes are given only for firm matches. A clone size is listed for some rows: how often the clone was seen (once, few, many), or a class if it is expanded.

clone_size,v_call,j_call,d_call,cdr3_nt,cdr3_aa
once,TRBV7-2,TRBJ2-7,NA,TGTGCCAGCAGCCCCCCCTCGGACAGTTCCTACGAGCAGTACTTC,CASSPPSDSSYEQYF
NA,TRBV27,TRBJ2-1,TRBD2,TGTGCCAGCGGCCCGGGACTAGCGGGAAATGAGCAGTTCTTC,CASGPGLAGNEQFF
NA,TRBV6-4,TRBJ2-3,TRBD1,TGTGCCAGCTCCACCTCGGGACAGGCCACAGATACGCAGTATTTT,CASSTSGQATDTQYF
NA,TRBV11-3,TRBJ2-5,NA,TGTGCCAGCAGCTTAGACGAGACCCAGTACTTC,CASSLDETQYF
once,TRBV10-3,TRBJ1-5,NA,TGTGCCATCAGTGAGAGCAGAAATCAGCCCCAGCATTTT,CAISESRNQPQHF
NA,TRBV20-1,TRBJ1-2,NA,TGCAGTGCTAGTCTCGGAGAAGGACAGCGGGCCCTCTATGGCTACACCTTC,CSASLGEGQRALYGYTF
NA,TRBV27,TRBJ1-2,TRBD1,TGTGCCAGCACGACAGGGAGGGCTATTGGCTACACCTTC,CASTTGRAIGYTF
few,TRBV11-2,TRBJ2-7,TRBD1,TGTGCCAGCAGCCTGGACAGGGGGATTGTCTACGAGCAGTACTTC,CASSLDRGIVYEQYF
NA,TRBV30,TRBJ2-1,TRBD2,TGTGCCTGGAAAGATCCCGGGACTAACAACAATGAGCAGTTCTTC,CAWKDPGTNNNEQFF
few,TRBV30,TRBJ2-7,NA,TGTGCCTGGAAGGGTTGGGGTAGAATGAAGCAGTACTTC,CAWKGWGRMKQYF
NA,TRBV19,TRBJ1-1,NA,TGTGCCAGTAGTACAAGAGGGACTGAAGCTTTCTTT,CASSTRGTEAFF
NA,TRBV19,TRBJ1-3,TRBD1,TGTGCCAGTAGTATAACGACAGGGATCTCTGGAAACACCATATATTTT,CASSITTGISGNTIYF
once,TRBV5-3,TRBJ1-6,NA,TGTGCCAGAAGCTCGTGCCGGAGAAGAGGAAATTCACCCCTCCACTTT,CARSSCRRRGNSPLHF
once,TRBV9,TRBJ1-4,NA,TGTGCCAGCAGCGTAGGCGGGACTAATGAAAAACTGTTTTTT,CASSVGGTNEKLFF
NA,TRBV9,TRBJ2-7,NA,TGTGCCAGCAGCGCCCGAAACAGTGAACAGTACTTC,CASSARNSEQYF
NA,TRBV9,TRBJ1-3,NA,TGTGCCAGCAGCGCACAGGAGGCCGGAAACACCATATATTTT,CASSAQEAGNTIYF
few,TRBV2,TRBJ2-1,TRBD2,TGTGCCAGCATCGGCGGGGGTACCAATGAGCAGTTCTTC,CASIGGGTNEQFF
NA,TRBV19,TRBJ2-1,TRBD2,TGTGCCAGTAGTCCCTCTCCCGGGACTAGCTTTGACAATGAGCAGTTCTTC,CASSPSPGTSFDNEQFF
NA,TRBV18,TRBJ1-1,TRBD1,TGTGCCAGCTCACCGGGACAGGGGGCGGTGAACACTGAAGCTTTCTTT,CASSPGQGAVNTEAFF
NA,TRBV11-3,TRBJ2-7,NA,TGTGCCAGCAGCTTAGATCTGAGCAGCTCCTACGAGCAGTACTTC,CASSLDLSSSYEQYF
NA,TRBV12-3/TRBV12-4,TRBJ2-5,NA,TGTGCCAGCACCCAGGGAGAGACCCAGTACTTC,CASTQGETQYF
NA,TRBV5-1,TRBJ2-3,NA,TGCGCCAGCAGCTTGGGGCAGCCCACAGATACGCAGTATTTT,CASSLGQPTDTQYF
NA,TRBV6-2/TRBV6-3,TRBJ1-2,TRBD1,TGTGCCAGCAGTTCGCTGCCGGGACAGCTCTATGGCTACACCTTC,CASSSLPGQLYGYTF
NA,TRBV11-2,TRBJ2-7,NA,TGTGCCAGCAGCTTACGGTTAGCCAACTACGAGCAGTACTTC,CASSLRLANYEQYF
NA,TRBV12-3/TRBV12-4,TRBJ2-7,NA,TGTGCCAGCAGTTTAACTAGGTACTACGAGCAGTACTTC,CASSLTRYYEQYF
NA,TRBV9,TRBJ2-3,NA,TGTGCCAGCAGCGTAGGGGGGGACAGCTTCACAGATACGCAGTATTTT,CASSVGGDSFTDTQYF
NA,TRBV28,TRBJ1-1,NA,TGTGCCAGCAGACCCCAGGGGAACACTGAAGCTTTCTTT,CASRPQGNTEAFF
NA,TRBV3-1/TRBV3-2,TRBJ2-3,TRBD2,TGTGCCAGCAGCCCCTACTTACTGACTAGCGGAACGCAGTATTTT,CASSPYLLTSGTQYF
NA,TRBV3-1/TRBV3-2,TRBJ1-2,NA,TGTGCCAGCAGCCAAGGGGCGTTGGTCGAAGTGAACTATGGCTACACCTTC,CASSQGALVEVNYGYTF
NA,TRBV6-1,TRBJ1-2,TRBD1,TGTGCCAGCAGTGAATCGACAGGGGCGTTCGGCTACACCTTC,CASSESTGAFGYTF
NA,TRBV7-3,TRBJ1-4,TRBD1,TGTGCCAGCAGCCTCCGGGACAGGAGAAATGAAAAACTGTTTTTT,CASSLRDRRNEKLFF
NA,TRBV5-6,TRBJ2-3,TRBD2,TGTGCCAGCAGCAAGGGACTAGCGGGAGTCGGAGATACGCAGTATTTT,CASSKGLAGVGDTQYF
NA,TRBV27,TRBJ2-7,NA,TGTGCCAGCAGTTCACCCTTGTACCTCTCCTACGAGCAGTACTTC,CASSSPLYLSYEQYF
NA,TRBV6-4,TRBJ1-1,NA,TGTGCCAGCAGTAGGACTTCGAACACTGAAGCTTTCTTT,CASSRTSNTEAFF
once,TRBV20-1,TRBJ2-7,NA,TGCAGTGCTAGTGGGGGTAGCCGATACGAGCAGTACTTC,CSASGGSRYEQYF
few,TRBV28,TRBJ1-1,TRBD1,TGTGCCAGCAGTGGACAGGGGAGCTCTGGGAGGGCTTTCTTT,CASSGQGSSGRAFF
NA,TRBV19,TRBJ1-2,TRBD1,TGTGCCACCCAGGGGGGAGGTGGCTACACCTTC,CATQGGGGYTF
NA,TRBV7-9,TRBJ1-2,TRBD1,TGTGCCAGCAGCCCGGACAGGTTAGATGGCTACACCTTC,CASSPDRLDGYTF
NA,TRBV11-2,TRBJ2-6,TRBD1,TGTGCCAGCAGCGAACAGGGGTCTGGGGCCAACGTCCTGACTTTC,CASSEQGSGANVLTF
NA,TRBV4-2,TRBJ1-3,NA,TGTGCCAGCAGCCTCAGGAGAAACACCATATATTTT,CASSLRRNTIYF
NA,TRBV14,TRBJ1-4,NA,TGTGCCAGCAGCCAAGATCGAGGCCTTCTAACTAATGAAAAACTGTTTTTT,CASSQDRGLLTNEKLFF
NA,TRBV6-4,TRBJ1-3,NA,TGTGCCAGCAGTGGACAGAAGATTGTCGGAAACACCATATATTTT,CASSGQKIVGNTIYF
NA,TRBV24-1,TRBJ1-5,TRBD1,TGTGCCACCAGCCCAGGGGGTTTAGATCAGCCCCAGCATTTT,CATSPGGLDQPQHF
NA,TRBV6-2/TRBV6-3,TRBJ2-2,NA,TGTGCCAGCAGTCAACTGGGCACCGGGGAGCTGTTTTTT,CASSQLGTGELFF
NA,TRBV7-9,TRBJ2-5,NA,TGTGCCAGCAGCTTGGGGGCAGTAGAGACCCAGTACTTC,CASSLGAVETQYF
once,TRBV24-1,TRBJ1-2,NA,TGTGCCACCAGTGAAACCAACGTAAACTATGGCTACACCTTC,CATSETNVNYGYTF
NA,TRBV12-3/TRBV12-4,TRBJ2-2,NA,TGTGCCAGCAGTCTTCACAGGGCCGGGGAGCTGTTTTTT,CASSLHRAGELFF
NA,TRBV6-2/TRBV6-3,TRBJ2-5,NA,TGTGCCAGCAGTTCCGGGAGAAAAGAGACCCAGTACTTC,CASSSGRKETQYF